The 18 T cell receptor beta chains below all came from one sample that was sequenced in a study of T cell responses to AZD1222 COVID-19 vaccine. TCRdb's table, derived via immunoSEQ multiplex PCR, lists solely in-frame clones and lacks some. The sample holds about 76,000 clones, around nine tenths seen once. The material sequenced was peripheral blood, taken on day 0 of AZD1222 vaccination. The receptors shown here come from an adult in good health.

The genes are TRBV18 and TRBJ2-1; D is uncertain. The CDR3 covers 13 residues. V lost 2 bases and J 9 bases, leaving 11 bases between the germline ends. Germline-derived CDR1 and CDR2 are KGHSH and LQKENI. The DNA of the CDR3 is TGTGCCAGCTCACCAGTGCTCACTGGTGAGCAGTTCTTC. This encodes CASSPVLTGEQFF.

This chain links TRBV2 with TRBJ1-2; no clear D. The V end was cut by 11 bases, the J end by 4 bases, with 17 bases between. Germline V gives CDR1 SNHLY, CDR2 FYNNEI. The CDR3 extends over 13 amino acids. The CDR3 DNA sequence: TGTGCCGGAAAGAGTAGGGTTTTCTATGGCTACACCTTC. It yields the protein CAGKSRVFYGYTF.

The genes are TRBV19 and TRBJ1-4; maybe TRBD1 (5 bases). The V and J ends lost 9 bases and 8 bases respectively, with 19 bases between them. The CDR3 extends over 14 amino acids. CDR1 is LNHDA, CDR2 SQIVND, per germline (reference sequence). For the CDR3, the DNA is TGTGCCAGCAAAGGCGGGGCCAGCGGAGAAAAACTGTTTTTT. Translating gives CASKGGASGEKLFF.

This chain connects TRBV28 to TRBJ1-5; 11 nucleotides match TRBD1. V shed 9 bases and J 5 bases; nucleotides not matched to a gene: 3. The CDR3 contains 13 residues. CDR1 is MDHEN, CDR2 SYDVKM, per germline. DNA of the CDR3: TGTGCCAGTCGGACAGGGGGCTATCAGCCCCAGCATTTT. This encodes CASRTGGYQPQHF.

This chain links TRBV10-3 with TRBJ2-1, with TRBD2 as a possible D gene (7 bases). Trimming took off 3 bases at V and 5 bases at J, with 11 bases between the two ends. Germline V gene data show CDR1 as ENHRY and CDR2 as SYGVKD. The CDR3 has 14 residues. The CDR3, as DNA: TGTGCCATCAGTGATGAGCGGGACAACAATGAGCAGTTCTTC. Residues: CAISDERDNNEQFF.

CDR3 loop: CASSLGTSGRTEQYF. As DNA, the CDR3 is TGCGCCAGCAGCCTTGGGACTAGCGGGAGAACCGAGCAGTACTTC. V gene TRBV4-1 combines with J gene TRBJ2-7, with 14 bases that match TRBD2. Per germline, CDR1 MGHRA and CDR2 YSYEKL. The CDR3 is made up of 15 amino acids. V dropped 4 bases and J dropped 6; count of bases not matched to a gene: 5.

This chain uses TRBV7-9 with TRBJ2-2; no clear D. The V end was cut by 3 bases, the J end by 5 bases, with 10 bases between. Germline V gene data show CDR1 as SEHNR and CDR2 as FQNEAQ (reference sequence). The CDR3 has 14 residues. Written as DNA, the CDR3 is TGTGCCAGCAGCTTCGCTGTGGGAACCGGGGAGCTGTTTTTT. It codes for CASSFAVGTGELFF.

This clone was found once. The DNA of the CDR3 is TGTGCCAGCAGTACAAGGACTGGGGAGCAGTACGTC. Translating gives CASSTRTGEQYV. The chain has TRBV6-5 and TRBJ2-7, with D tentatively TRBD2 (5 bases). The germline V gene has CDR1 MNHEY and CDR2 SVGAGI. V dropped 5 bases and J dropped 7 bases, with 12 bases sitting between them. The CDR3 extends over 12 amino acids.

The V call is TRBV28, the J call TRBJ1-6; D may be TRBD1 (6 bases). The ends were cut back, 5 bases at V and 15 bases at J, with 14 bases in the middle. Germline CDR1 is MDHEN and CDR2 is SYDVKM. The CDR3 sequence is 12 residues long. CDR3 region: CASSRQDLGLHF. For the CDR3, the DNA is TGTGCCAGCAGTCGACAGGACCTCGGCCTCCACTTT.

The gene calls are TRBV12-3 or TRBV12-4 and TRBJ1-2, with D hard to call. The V end lost 1 base, the J end lost 7 bases, and 7 bases lay between the germline ends. The CDR3 length is 12 residues. The CDR3 loop reads CASSLGATGYTF. Here the CDR3 DNA reads TGTGCCAGCAGTTTAGGGGCGACTGGCTACACCTTC.

This chain connects TRBV27 to TRBJ2-7; the match to TRBD2 covers 14 bases. In germline, CDR1 is MNHEY, CDR2 SMNVEV (reference sequence). The CDR3 runs 15 residues. The junction had 8 bases not matched to a gene; V was cut back by 7 bases and J by 6 bases. As DNA, the CDR3 is TGTGCCAGCAATCCGGGACTAGCGGGAGTTAGCGAGCAGTACTTC. It is translated as CASNPGLAGVSEQYF.

This clone was counted once. Here the CDR3 DNA reads TGTGCCAGCAGCCAAGAGACAGGCTCTGGAAACACCATATATTTT. This translates into CASSQETGSGNTIYF. The chain employs TRBV3-1 (or the pseudogene TRBV3-2) and TRBJ1-3; tentatively, D is TRBD1 (6 bases). The CDR3 extends over 15 amino acids. Trimming stripped 0 bases from V and 0 bases from J, with 6 bases between. Germline CDR1 and CDR2: LGHDT and YNNKEL (reference sequence).

The chain joins TRBV28 to TRBJ1-2; possible D gene TRBD1, 5 bases. Germline loops: CDR1 MDHEN, CDR2 SYDVKM. The V end lost 6 bases, the J end lost 6 bases, and 8 bases lay between the germline ends. The CDR3 runs to 11 residues. Here the CDR3 reads CASRTVDGYTF. The CDR3 region has the DNA TGTGCCAGCAGGACAGTAGATGGCTACACCTTC.

This clone was detected a few times. The rearrangement links TRBV29-1 to TRBJ2-5; D gene uncertain. Germline values: CDR1 SQVTM, CDR2 ANQGSEA. This CDR3 spans 13 amino acids. V gave up 2 bases and J gave up 0 bases, with 7 bases separating them. CDR3 in DNA: TGCAGCGTTGAAACCCCGAACCAAGAGACCCAGTACTTC. This gives the protein CSVETPNQETQYF.

This sequence joins TRBV7-9 and TRBJ2-1; D is unresolved. V was pared by 1 base and J by 8 bases, with 12 bases between. Germline V CDR1 and CDR2: SEHNR, FQNEAQ (reference sequence). This CDR3 contains 14 residues. CDR3: CASSLEASRYEQFF. CDR3 nucleotide sequence: TGTGCCAGCAGCTTAGAGGCCTCCCGCTATGAGCAGTTCTTC.

The chain has TRBV7-9 and TRBJ1-2; D remains ambiguous. V gave up 3 bases and J gave up 0 bases, with 11 bases separating them. Looked up from germline, CDR1 is SEHNR and CDR2 is FQNEAQ (reference sequence). This CDR3 region has 15 residues. The CDR3 DNA sequence: TGTGCCAGCAGCTTTATAACTCCACCTAACTATGGCTACACCTTC. This translates into CASSFITPPNYGYTF.

The V and J genes are TRBV3-1 (or the pseudogene TRBV3-2) and TRBJ2-1; a possible D gene is TRBD2 (7 bases). The CDR3 sequence is 14 residues long. V lost 4 bases to trimming and J lost 9 bases, with 16 bases between them. CDR1 and CDR2 (germline): LGHDT, YNNKEL (reference sequence). The CDR3 DNA is TGTGCCAGCAGCCGAGAGGGGGGGCCTGGTGAGCAGTTCTTC. It yields the protein CASSREGGPGEQFF.

This clone has just one count. The chain carries TRBV29-1 and TRBJ1-1; D uncertain. V lost 4 bases and J 0 bases, leaving 9 bases between the germline ends. The V gene's germline CDR1 is SQVTM and CDR2 ANQGSEA. This CDR3 has 13 residues. CDR3 nucleotides: TGCAGCGTTGCTCTACAGATGAACACTGAAGCTTTCTTT. Residues: CSVALQMNTEAFF.